Listed below are T cell receptor beta chains from one sample, sequenced in a study of cytotoxic CD8 clonotypes in ibrutinib-treated CLL. Some clones are missing from TCRdb's copy, which holds only in-frame ones; the method was immunoSEQ multiplex PCR. The sample carries about 130,000 clones, 80% to 85% recorded once. The source was PBMCs, collected after 24 months of ibrutinib treatment. Receptors were obtained from a human donor with chronic lymphocytic leukemia. The CDR3 runs from the conserved cysteine through the conserved F or W. D genes are given only for firm matches. The size field is filled for only some rows; it gives once, few, many or a size class.

TRBV6-6	TRBJ2-7	NA	NA	CASSPMSGLGEQYF	TGTGCCAGCAGTCCGATGTCAGGCCTGGGGGAGCAGTACTTC
TRBV4-3	TRBJ2-2	TRBD2	NA	CASSVGGADTGELFF	TGCGCCAGCAGCGTCGGGGGGGCGGACACCGGGGAGCTGTTTTTT
TRBV28	TRBJ2-7	NA	few	CASSKQTTYEQYF	TGTGCCAGCAGTAAACAGACAACCTACGAGCAGTACTTC
TRBV5-6	TRBJ1-6	NA	NA	CASSLEAGTPLHF	TGTGCCAGCAGCTTGGAGGCAGGGACACCCCTCCACTTT
TRBV19	TRBJ1-4	NA	NA	CASSISWGTVRGEKLFF	TGTGCCAGTAGTATTTCGTGGGGCACAGTCCGGGGTGAAAAACTGTTTTTT
TRBV27	TRBJ2-6	NA	NA	CASSWAGTFGSGANVLTF	TGTGCCAGCAGTTGGGCCGGGACCTTCGGCTCTGGGGCCAACGTCCTGACTTTC
TRBV7-2	TRBJ2-1	TRBD2	NA	CASSPLAGGSDEQFF	TGTGCCAGCAGCCCTCTGGCGGGGGGCTCGGATGAGCAGTTCTTC
TRBV30	TRBJ1-5	TRBD1	NA	CAWSGWRTGVKSNQPQHF	TGTGCCTGGAGCGGATGGAGAACAGGGGTTAAAAGCAATCAGCCCCAGCATTTT
TRBV4-3	TRBJ1-4	NA	once	CASSQDRFGGLTNEKLFF	TGCGCCAGCAGCCAAGATCGGTTCGGGGGATTAACTAATGAAAAACTGTTTTTT
TRBV28	TRBJ1-2	NA	NA	CASSPRRTVNYGYTF	TGTGCCAGCAGTCCACGACGGACAGTAAACTATGGCTACACCTTC
TRBV6-1	TRBJ1-3	NA	NA	CASSEAGTGPGNTIYF	TGTGCCAGCAGTGAAGCGGGGACCGGCCCTGGAAACACCATATATTTT
TRBV30	TRBJ1-6	NA	NA	CAWSPQAPRGSPLHF	TGTGCCTGGAGTCCCCAGGCACCCCGCGGTTCACCCCTCCACTTT
TRBV18	TRBJ2-2	NA	NA	CASSPPSRAGELFF	TGTGCCAGCTCACCTCCTTCGAGGGCCGGGGAGCTGTTTTTT
TRBV7-8	TRBJ1-3	NA	NA	CASSITTGNSGNTIYF	TGTGCCAGCAGCATCACTACAGGGAATTCTGGAAACACCATATATTTT
TRBV6-5	TRBJ1-6	NA	few	CASSTGTAPNPLHF	TGTGCCAGCAGTACCGGGACGGCCCCCAATCCCCTCCACTTT
TRBV28	TRBJ1-5	NA	NA	CASISGPDANQPQHF	TGTGCCAGCATCTCCGGGCCGGACGCAAATCAGCCCCAGCATTTT
TRBV7-2	TRBJ1-2	TRBD1	NA	CASSTPGQGNGYTF	TGTGCCAGCAGCACCCCGGGACAGGGGAATGGCTACACCTTC
TRBV5-1	TRBJ2-7	NA	once	CASSPGTPIVYEQYF	TGCGCCAGCAGTCCCGGGACTCCGATCGTCTACGAGCAGTACTTC
TRBV6-5	TRBJ1-5	NA	NA	CASSYSIIGNQPQHF	TGTGCCAGCAGTTACTCTATAATTGGCAATCAGCCCCAGCATTTT
TRBV30	TRBJ1-3	NA	NA	CAWSITLDSLLSPFGNTIYF	TGTGCCTGGAGTATCACCCTAGACAGCCTATTATCCCCGTTTGGAAACACCATATATTTT
TRBV5-6	TRBJ2-5	TRBD1	NA	CASSGVGRQGGETQYF	TGTGCCAGCAGCGGTGTCGGCAGACAGGGCGGGGAGACCCAGTACTTC
TRBV6-5	TRBJ1-2	NA	NA	CASSYTRQPGSYTF	TGTGCCAGCAGTTACACTAGACAGCCCGGGAGCTACACCTTC
TRBV25-1	TRBJ2-7	NA	NA	CASSESGRNYEQYF	TGTGCCAGCAGTGAGTCGGGACGAAACTACGAGCAGTACTTC
TRBV27	TRBJ2-2	NA	NA	CASRTFQEAGELFF	TGTGCCAGCAGAACTTTCCAGGAAGCCGGGGAGCTGTTTTTT
TRBV7-2	TRBJ1-2	NA	NA	CASSLAITGPNYGYTF	TGTGCCAGCAGCTTAGCCATAACAGGACCTAACTATGGCTACACCTTC
TRBV6-1	TRBJ1-3	NA	NA	CASSEYDGGSGNTIYF	TGTGCCAGCAGTGAATATGACGGAGGGTCTGGAAACACCATATATTTT
TRBV6-9	TRBJ1-2	NA	NA	CASSYATSYGYTF	TGTGCCAGCAGTTACGCCACCTCCTATGGCTACACCTTC
TRBV2	TRBJ1-4	NA	NA	CASSEFRDPTNEKLFF	TGTGCCAGCAGTGAATTCAGGGACCCAACTAATGAAAAACTGTTTTTT
TRBV7-9	TRBJ1-3	NA	NA	CASSLGGNTIYF	TGTGCCAGCAGCTTAGGGGGAAACACCATATATTTT